This TCR beta chain appears in the sequencing data of a study of blood T cell repertoires in COVID-19. CDR3 length: 18 amino acids. Data came from immunoSEQ multiplex PCR; TCRdb stores just in-frame clones and leaves some out. The table records about 190,000 clones, 70% to 90% of them present only once. J is TRBJ1-5 and V is TRBV21-1; TRBD1, as called in the table, went unchecked against the DNA. TRBV21-1 is noted as a pseudogene. The TCR sequence derives from a middle-aged woman in a cohort exposed to, infected with or recovered from COVID-19 (not recorded which). The source material was PBMCs or T cells enriched from blood (not recorded which). For the CDR3, the DNA is TGTGCCAGCAGCGCTCGACAGGGTAGGGTGGCTCGCAATCAGCCCCAGCATTTT. Encoded protein: CASSARQGRVARNQPQHF.